This T cell receptor beta chain emerged from a study of T cells in Graves' hyperthyroidism and ophthalmopathy. The overall study: The authors collected peripheral blood at initial diagnosis, before any treatment.

Disease lasting under 3 months, a NOSPECS grade of at least 4, and a Clinical Activity Score of at least 3 were features of the ophthalmopathy patients. Every diagnosis used clinical symptoms, serum thyroxine and TRAb, thyroid ultrasound and orbital computed tomography. Extraction of PBMCs used more than 8.5 ml of fresh peripheral blood. There are 13 residues in the CDR3. Looked up from germline, CDR1 is SGHRS and CDR2 is YFSETQ. With 2 bases removed from V and 10 bases from J, the gap between germline ends came to 15 bases. Ten or more counts support this clonotype. Researchers took RNA transcripts and amplified the TCR beta CDR3 regions from them. The primer set for the first-round RT-PCR of the TCR CDR3 was HTBI. TCRdb reprocessed the multiplex PCR reads via MiXCR and lists one record per CDR3 protein. The table lists approximately 380,000 distinct CDR3 sequences, about an eighth of them singletons.

The sample was blood. The TCR comes from a man aged 50 or older with Graves' ophthalmopathy. The gene calls are TRBV5-1 and TRBJ1-2, with D possibly matching TRBD1 (5 bases). CDR3 region: CASSFGTEKVYTF. The DNA for the CDR3 is TGCGCCAGCAGCTTCGGGACTGAGAAAGTCTACACCTTC. Full variable domain (rest looked up from reference TRBV5-1 and TRBJ1-2): KAGVTQTPRYLIKTRGQQVTLSCSPISGHRSVSWYQQTPGQGLQFLFEYFSETQRNKGNFPGRFSGRQFSNSRSEMNVSTLELGDSALYLCASSFGTEKVYTFGSGTRLTVV.